The 22 T cell receptor beta chains presented below share a single source sample, sequenced in a study of T cells in Graves' hyperthyroidism and ophthalmopathy. Amplification targeted TCR beta CDR3 regions from RNA transcripts. Using the HTBI primer set, a first-round RT-PCR was run on the TCR CDR3. TCRdb reprocessed the multiplex PCR reads with MiXCR, giving one entry per CDR3 protein. The sample lists approximately 300,000 distinct CDR3 sequences, approximately 15% occurring once. Sequencing used blood. These receptors originate from a woman aged 55-69 years with Graves' ophthalmopathy.

This clonotype was seen at least ten times. The chain employs TRBV5-5 and TRBJ1-2; the match to TRBD1 covers 7 bases. The CDR3 has 14 residues. The J segment lost 8 bases and the V segment lost 4 bases, leaving 11 bases of the junction unmatched. Germline CDR1 and CDR2: SGHKS and YYEKEE (reference sequence). The CDR3 DNA reads as TGTGCCAGCAGCGGCTCGACAGGGCGAGGAGGCTACACCTTC. Protein sequence: CASSGSTGRGGYTF. Together with reference TRBV5-5 and TRBJ1-2, the CDR3 gives the full variable domain: DAGVTQSPTHLIKTRGQQVTLRCSPISGHKSVSWYQQVLGQGPQFIFQYYEKEERGRGNFPDRFSARQFPNYSSELNVNALLLGDSALYLCASSGSTGRGGYTFGSGTRLTVV.

In its sample, this clonotype was seen many times. This sequence joins TRBV5-1 and TRBJ2-7; D call uncertain. The V and J ends lost 1 base and 2 bases respectively, with 13 bases between them. CDR1 is SGHRS and CDR2 is YFSETQ in the germline V gene. The CDR3 consists of 15 residues. The CDR3 loop is CASSLSPPSTYEQYF. The CDR3, as DNA: TGCGCCAGCAGCTTGTCCCCCCCCAGCACCTACGAGCAGTACTTC.

The count of this clonotype is one. The chain is built from TRBV4-1 and TRBJ2-3; D unclear. This CDR3 has 15 residues. Deletions cut 0 bases from V and 2 bases from J, with 9 bases between. CDR1 and CDR2 from the germline V gene are MGHRA and YSYEKL. CDR3 amino acids: CASSQDGPYTDTQYF. CDR3 coding DNA: TGCGCCAGCAGCCAAGATGGACCATACACAGATACGCAGTATTTT.

V usage is TRBV9 and J usage is TRBJ2-7, with 9 bases fitting TRBD2. From germline, CDR1 is SGDLS and CDR2 YYNGEE. With V trimmed by 0 bases and J by 3 bases, 4 bases remained unmatched. The CDR3 is 15 residues long. Here the CDR3 reads CASSVDPSGDYEQYF. In nucleotides, the CDR3 is TGTGCCAGCAGCGTAGATCCTAGCGGGGACTACGAGCAGTACTTC.

This clonotype was recorded many times. The chain uses TRBV5-8 and TRBJ2-1; D gene uncertain. Germline V lookup: CDR1 SGHTS, CDR2 YDEGEE. CDR3 length: 12 residues. V was trimmed by 4 bases and J by 8 bases, leaving 10 bases between them. CDR3 residues: CASSLVVHEQFF. Written as DNA, the CDR3 is TGTGCCAGCAGCCTAGTCGTTCATGAGCAGTTCTTC.

The sample holds many counts of this clonotype. The rearrangement uses TRBV3-1 and TRBJ1-4; D is possibly TRBD1 (5 bases). Trimming took 1 base from V and 8 from J, leaving 11 bases between them. The CDR3 runs 14 residues. Germline V gene sequence: CDR1 LGHDT, CDR2 YNNKEL (reference sequence). The CDR3 here is CASSQAGQLEKLFF. DNA for the CDR3: TGTGCCAGCAGCCAAGCAGGGCAACTGGAAAAACTGTTTTTT. The full variable domain, rest sourced from reference TRBV3-1 and TRBJ1-4, is DTAVSQTPKYLVTQMGNDKSIKCEQNLGHDTMYWYKQDSKKFLKIMFSYNNKELIINETVPNRFSPKSPDKAHLNLHINSLELGDSAVYFCASSQAGQLEKLFFGSGTQLSVL.

This clonotype has only a few counts. The chain is built from TRBV10-3 and TRBJ2-2, with D maybe TRBD1 (6 bases). CDR1 ENHRY and CDR2 SYGVKD come from the germline V gene. V was cut by 4 bases and J by 5 bases, with 14 bases left in between. There are 15 residues in the CDR3. CDR3 sequence reads: CAISGQGRLTGELFF. DNA for the CDR3: TGTGCCATCAGTGGCCAGGGGAGACTTACCGGGGAGCTGTTTTTT.

The J gene is TRBJ2-2, the V gene TRBV15; 7 bases agree with TRBD2. V lost 4 bases and J lost 6; bases outside the gene matches: 8. The CDR3 is 15 residues long. Looked up from germline, CDR1 is LNHNV and CDR2 is YYDKDF (reference sequence). The CDR3 reads CATSTYKSGAGELFF. CDR3 coding DNA: TGTGCCACCAGCACTTACAAGAGCGGGGCCGGGGAGCTGTTTTTT. Drawing the rest from reference TRBV15 and TRBJ2-2, the complete variable domain is DAMVIQNPRYQVTQFGKPVTLSCSQTLNHNVMYWYQQKSSQAPKLLFHYYDKDFNNEADTPDNFQSRRPNTSFCFLDIRSPGLGDTAMYLCATSTYKSGAGELFFGEGSRLTVL.

This clonotype was picked up many times. The chain uses TRBV12-3 or TRBV12-4 and TRBJ2-7; tentatively, D is TRBD1 (6 bases). The CDR3 has 15 amino acids. The V end lost 5 bases, the J end lost 3 bases, and 17 bases lay between the germline ends. The CDR3 region has the DNA TGTGCCAGCAGTCCCCGACAGGTAGTAGGCTACGAGCAGTACTTC. Translated, it gives CASSPRQVVGYEQYF.

This clonotype was recorded many times. This chain uses TRBV12-3 or TRBV12-4 with TRBJ1-1; D not certain. Trimming removed 6 bases at V and 1 base at J, with 6 bases between. The CDR3 has 12 amino acids. Here the CDR3 reads CASSYRNTEAFF. Here the CDR3 DNA reads TGTGCCAGCAGCTACCGGAACACTGAAGCTTTCTTT.

J is TRBJ1-5 and V is TRBV19; D possibly corresponds to TRBD1 (5 bases). The germline CDR1 and CDR2 sequences are LNHDA and SQIVND (reference sequence). The CDR3 has 17 residues. With 4 bases removed from V and 2 bases from J, the gap between germline ends came to 18 bases. The CDR3 spells CASSSGTGLEGNQPQHF. CDR3 DNA sequence: TGTGCCAGTAGTAGCGGGACGGGATTGGAGGGCAATCAGCCCCAGCATTTT.

This clonotype was picked up many times. The chain joins TRBV27 to TRBJ2-7; 8 nucleotides line up with TRBD1. V was pared by 3 bases and J by 3 bases, with 4 bases of the junction left unmatched. The CDR3 is 14 residues long. Germline assignment: CDR1 MNHEY and CDR2 SMNVEV (reference sequence). CDR3 region: CASSFKQGVYEQYF. CDR3 nucleotides: TGTGCCAGCAGTTTCAAACAGGGGGTCTACGAGCAGTACTTC.

This clonotype appeared a few times. The V and J genes are TRBV5-1 and TRBJ1-4, with D perhaps TRBD1 (5 bases). Germline V gene data show CDR1 as SGHRS and CDR2 as YFSETQ. Trimming took off 4 bases at V and 12 bases at J, with 16 bases between the two ends. The CDR3 extends over 13 amino acids. CDR3: CASSPRTTDQLFF. Written as DNA, the CDR3 is TGCGCCAGCAGCCCGAGAACGACAGATCAACTGTTTTTT. Together with reference TRBV5-1 and TRBJ1-4, the CDR3 gives the full variable domain: KAGVTQTPRYLIKTRGQQVTLSCSPISGHRSVSWYQQTPGQGLQFLFEYFSETQRNKGNFPGRFSGRQFSNSRSEMNVSTLELGDSALYLCASSPRTTDQLFFGSGTQLSVL.

This clonotype has ten or more counts. The rearrangement uses TRBV5-1 and TRBJ2-1; D possibly corresponds to TRBD1 (5 bases). The V end was cut by 6 bases, the J end by 8 bases, with 15 bases between. The CDR3 runs 13 residues. In germline, CDR1 is SGHRS, CDR2 YFSETQ. The CDR3 sequence: CASKWGPADEQFF. The CDR3, as DNA: TGCGCCAGCAAGTGGGGCCCGGCTGATGAGCAGTTCTTC.

This clonotype was picked up many times. The chain recombines TRBV4-3 with TRBJ1-2; D gene unclear. V was trimmed by 0 bases and J by 4 bases, leaving 12 bases between them. The CDR3 sequence is 15 residues long. Germline V gene data show CDR1 as LGHNA and CDR2 as YSLEER. The CDR3 reads CASSQETALAYGYTF. As DNA, the CDR3 is TGCGCCAGCAGCCAAGAGACGGCACTAGCCTATGGCTACACCTTC.

This sequence joins TRBV29-1 and TRBJ2-7, with 7 bases matching TRBD1. Germline CDR1 reads SQVTM; CDR2 reads ANQGSEA. The V segment lost 2 bases and the J segment 1 base; nucleotides outside the gene matches: 11. The CDR3 is made up of 16 amino acids. CDR3 sequence reads: CSVELRQGRPSYEQYF. The DNA of the CDR3 is TGCAGCGTTGAACTACGACAGGGCCGTCCTTCCTACGAGCAGTACTTC.

The gene calls are TRBV7-8 and TRBJ1-5; D is unresolved. The CDR3 contains 14 residues. The germline CDR1 and CDR2 sequences are SGHVS and FQNEAQ. Trimming shortened V by 5 bases and J by 4 bases, and 12 bases separated the two germline ends. CDR3 bases: TGTGCCAGCAGCCGCTACTCTACAAATCAGCCCCAGCATTTT. Its translation is CASSRYSTNQPQHF.

With respect to this clonotype: A much larger clone differs from this one at a single base, so this may be a read error. This chain uses TRBV7-2 with TRBJ2-7; D assignment may be TRBD1 or TRBD2 (5 bases each). CDR3 length: 14 amino acids. Germline V gene data show CDR1 as SGHTA and CDR2 as FQGNSA. V lost 1 base and J lost 9, with 16 bases in between. CDR3 DNA: TGTGCCAGCAGCTTAGTGGGGGATTTGACGCGGCAGTACTTC. Its protein is CASSLVGDLTRQYF.

V usage is TRBV12-3 or TRBV12-4 and J usage is TRBJ1-4; tentatively, D is TRBD1 (5 bases). With 5 bases removed from V and 9 bases from J, the gap between germline ends came to 13 bases. The CDR3 covers 13 residues. The chain's CDR3 is CASSRNRSQKLFF. The CDR3 DNA follows: TGTGCCAGCAGTAGAAACAGGTCCCAAAAACTGTTTTTT.

This clonotype showed up many times. The V gene is TRBV20-1, the J gene TRBJ2-7; perhaps TRBD2 as D (6 bases). The CDR3 runs 14 residues. V dropped 3 bases and J dropped 0 bases, with 12 bases sitting between them. Germline V gene data show CDR1 as DFQATT and CDR2 as SNEGSKA (reference sequence). The CDR3 region has the DNA TGCAGTGCTAGGAAGCGGGCGAGCTCCTACGAGCAGTACTTC. It translates to CSARKRASSYEQYF.

This clonotype was found many times. The rearrangement links TRBV5-8 to TRBJ1-2; possible D gene TRBD1, 6 bases. Germline V gene data show CDR1 as SGHTS and CDR2 as YDEGEE. Trimming took off 3 bases at V and 4 bases at J, with 19 bases between the two ends. This CDR3 region has 16 residues. CDR3 bases: TGTGCCAGCAGCTCACGAGGCCGGGGGGCGGGCTATGGCTACACCTTC. Protein sequence: CASSSRGRGAGYGYTF.

The chain recombines TRBV6-2 or TRBV6-3 with TRBJ1-2, with D possibly matching TRBD1 (6 bases). Trimming cost V 6 bases and J 4 bases, with 24 bases left between them. Germline V gives CDR1 MNHEY, CDR2 SVGEGT. This CDR3 comprises 17 residues. CDR3 coding DNA: TGTGCCAGCAGCAGCTCCCTTGACAGGACTAAACCCTATGGCTACACCTTC. This gives the protein CASSSSLDRTKPYGYTF.